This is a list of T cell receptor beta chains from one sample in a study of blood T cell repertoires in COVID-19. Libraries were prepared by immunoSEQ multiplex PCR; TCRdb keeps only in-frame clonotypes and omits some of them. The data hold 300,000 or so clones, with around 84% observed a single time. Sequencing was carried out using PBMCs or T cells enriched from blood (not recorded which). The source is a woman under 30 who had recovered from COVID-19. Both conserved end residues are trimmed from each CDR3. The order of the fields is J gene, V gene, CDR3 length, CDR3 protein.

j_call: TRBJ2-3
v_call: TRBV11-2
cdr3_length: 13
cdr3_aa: ASSLGQGGLDTQY

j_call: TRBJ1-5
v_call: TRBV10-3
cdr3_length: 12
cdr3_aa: AISQDRANQPQH

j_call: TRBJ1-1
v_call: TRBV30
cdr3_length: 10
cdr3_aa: AWSGQATEAF

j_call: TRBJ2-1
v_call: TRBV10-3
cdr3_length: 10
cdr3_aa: AISETSDEQF

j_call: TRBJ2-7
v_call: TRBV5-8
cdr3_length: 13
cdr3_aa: ASSRYGSGYYEQY

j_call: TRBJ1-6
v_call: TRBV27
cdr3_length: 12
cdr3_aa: ASSFGDRGSPLH

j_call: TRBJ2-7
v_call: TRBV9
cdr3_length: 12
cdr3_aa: ASSTDRASYEQY

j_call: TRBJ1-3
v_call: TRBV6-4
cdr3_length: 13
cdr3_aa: ASSVLAERHNTIY

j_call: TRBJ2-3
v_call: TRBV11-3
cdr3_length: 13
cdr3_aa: ASSLSGNPADTQY

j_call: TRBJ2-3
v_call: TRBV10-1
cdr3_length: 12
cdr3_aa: ASSEDTSTDTQY

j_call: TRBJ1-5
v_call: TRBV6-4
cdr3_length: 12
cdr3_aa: ASSLSGGDQPQH

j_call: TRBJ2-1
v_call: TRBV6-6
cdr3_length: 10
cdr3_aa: ASSLGVREQF

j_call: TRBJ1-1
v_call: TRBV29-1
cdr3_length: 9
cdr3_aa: SGALRAEAF

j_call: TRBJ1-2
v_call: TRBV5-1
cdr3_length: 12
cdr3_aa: ASSIRQGLYGYT

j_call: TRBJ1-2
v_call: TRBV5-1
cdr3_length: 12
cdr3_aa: ASSPTVEGNGYT

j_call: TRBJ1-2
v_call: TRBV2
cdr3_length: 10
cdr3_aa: ASSLVEYGYT

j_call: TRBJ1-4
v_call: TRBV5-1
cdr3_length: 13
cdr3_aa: ASSWTGNLNEKLF

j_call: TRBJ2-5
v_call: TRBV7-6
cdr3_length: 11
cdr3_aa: ASSPARRETQY

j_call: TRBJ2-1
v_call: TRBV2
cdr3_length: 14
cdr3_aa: ASTLRPRQSGDEQF

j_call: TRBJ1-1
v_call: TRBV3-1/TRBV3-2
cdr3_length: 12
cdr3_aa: ASSPLGKNTEAF

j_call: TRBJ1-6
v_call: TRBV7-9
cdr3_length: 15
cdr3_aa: ASSLATGALYNSPLH

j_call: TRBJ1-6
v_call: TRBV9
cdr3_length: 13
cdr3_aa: ASSKEGGDNSPLH

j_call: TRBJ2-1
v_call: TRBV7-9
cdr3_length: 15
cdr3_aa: ASSLLGGQSSYNEQF

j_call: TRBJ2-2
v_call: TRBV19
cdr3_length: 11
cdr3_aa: ASKRSNTGELF

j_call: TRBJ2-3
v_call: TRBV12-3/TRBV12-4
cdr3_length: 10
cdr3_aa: ASSFGTDTQY

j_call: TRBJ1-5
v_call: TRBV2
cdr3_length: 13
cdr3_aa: ASSVQGFNNQPQH

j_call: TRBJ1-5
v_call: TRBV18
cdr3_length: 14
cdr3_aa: ASSPNNRGRSGPQH

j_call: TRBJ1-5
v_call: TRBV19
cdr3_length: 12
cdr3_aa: ASKDSYSNQPQH